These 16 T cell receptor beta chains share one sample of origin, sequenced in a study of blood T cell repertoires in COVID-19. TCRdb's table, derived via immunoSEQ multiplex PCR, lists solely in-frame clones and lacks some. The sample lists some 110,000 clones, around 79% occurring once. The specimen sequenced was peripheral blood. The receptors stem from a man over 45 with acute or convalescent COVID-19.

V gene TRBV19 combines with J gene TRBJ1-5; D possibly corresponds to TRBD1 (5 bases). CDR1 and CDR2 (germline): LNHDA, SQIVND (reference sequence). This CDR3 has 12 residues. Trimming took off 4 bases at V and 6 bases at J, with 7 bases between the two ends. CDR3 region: CASSRDSQPQHF. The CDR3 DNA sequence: TGTGCCAGTAGTAGAGACAGTCAGCCCCAGCATTTT.

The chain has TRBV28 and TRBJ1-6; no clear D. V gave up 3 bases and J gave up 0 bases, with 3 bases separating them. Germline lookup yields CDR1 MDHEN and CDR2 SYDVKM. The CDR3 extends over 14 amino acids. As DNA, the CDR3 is TGTGCCAGCAGTTTGAGCTCCTATAATTCACCCCTCCACTTT. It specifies CASSLSSYNSPLHF.

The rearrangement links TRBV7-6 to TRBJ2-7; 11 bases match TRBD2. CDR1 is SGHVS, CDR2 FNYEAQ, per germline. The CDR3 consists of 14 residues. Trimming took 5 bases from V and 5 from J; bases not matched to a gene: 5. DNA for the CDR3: TGTGCCAGCAGCCCTAGCGGGGGGTCCCACGAGCAGTACTTC. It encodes CASSPSGGSHEQYF.

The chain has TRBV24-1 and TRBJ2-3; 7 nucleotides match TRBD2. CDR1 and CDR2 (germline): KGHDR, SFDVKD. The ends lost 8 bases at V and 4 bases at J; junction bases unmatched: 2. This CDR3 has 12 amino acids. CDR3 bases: TGTGCCACCATGGGGGGGGCAGATACGCAGTATTTT. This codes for CATMGGADTQYF.

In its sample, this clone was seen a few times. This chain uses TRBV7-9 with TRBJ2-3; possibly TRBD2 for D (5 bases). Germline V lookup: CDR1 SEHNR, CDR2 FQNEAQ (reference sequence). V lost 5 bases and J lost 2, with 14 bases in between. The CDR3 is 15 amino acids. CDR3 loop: CASSPKRRFTDTQYF. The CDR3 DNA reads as TGTGCCAGCAGCCCAAAGCGGAGATTCACAGATACGCAGTATTTT.

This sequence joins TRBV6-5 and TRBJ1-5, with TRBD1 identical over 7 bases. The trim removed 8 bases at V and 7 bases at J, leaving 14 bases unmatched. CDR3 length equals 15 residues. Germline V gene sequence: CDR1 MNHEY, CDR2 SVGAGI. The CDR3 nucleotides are TGTGCCAGCCATTCCACAGGGGAGACGGGACAGCCCCAGCATTTT. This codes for CASHSTGETGQPQHF.

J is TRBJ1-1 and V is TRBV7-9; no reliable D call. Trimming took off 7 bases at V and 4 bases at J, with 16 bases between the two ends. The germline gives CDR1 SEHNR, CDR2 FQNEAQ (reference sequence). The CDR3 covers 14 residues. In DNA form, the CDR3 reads TGTGCCAGCATTCACCAACCGCACGGCACTGAAGCTTTCTTT. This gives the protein CASIHQPHGTEAFF.

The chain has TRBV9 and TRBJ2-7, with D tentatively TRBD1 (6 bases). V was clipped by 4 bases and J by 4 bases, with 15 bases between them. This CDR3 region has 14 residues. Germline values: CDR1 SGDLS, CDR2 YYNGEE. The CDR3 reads CASSPRQESYEQYF. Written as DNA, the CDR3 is TGTGCCAGCAGCCCCCGACAGGAAAGTTACGAGCAGTACTTC.

The chain's CDR3 is CASSQDWGQQGSPLHF. CDR3 DNA: TGTGCCAGCAGCCAAGATTGGGGGCAGCAAGGGTCACCCCTCCACTTT. The gene calls are TRBV4-2 and TRBJ1-6, with D perhaps matching TRBD1 (6 bases). The CDR3 extends over 16 amino acids. V dropped 0 bases and J dropped 10 bases, with 16 bases sitting between them. Germline V CDR1 and CDR2: LGHNA, YNFKEQ.

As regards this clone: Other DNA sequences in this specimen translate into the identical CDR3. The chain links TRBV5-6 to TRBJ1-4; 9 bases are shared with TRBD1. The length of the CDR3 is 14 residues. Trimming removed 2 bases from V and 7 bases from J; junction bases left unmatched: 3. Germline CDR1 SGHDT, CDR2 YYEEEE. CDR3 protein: CASSLQGAGEKLFF. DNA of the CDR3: TGTGCCAGCAGCTTACAGGGGGCGGGTGAAAAACTGTTTTTT.

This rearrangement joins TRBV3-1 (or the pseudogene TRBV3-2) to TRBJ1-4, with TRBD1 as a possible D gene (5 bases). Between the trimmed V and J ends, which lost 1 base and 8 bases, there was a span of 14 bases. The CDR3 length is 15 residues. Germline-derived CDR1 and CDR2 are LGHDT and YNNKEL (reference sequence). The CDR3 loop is CASSQGSGFNEKLFF. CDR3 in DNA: TGTGCCAGCAGCCAAGGGTCAGGGTTTAACGAAAAACTGTTTTTT.

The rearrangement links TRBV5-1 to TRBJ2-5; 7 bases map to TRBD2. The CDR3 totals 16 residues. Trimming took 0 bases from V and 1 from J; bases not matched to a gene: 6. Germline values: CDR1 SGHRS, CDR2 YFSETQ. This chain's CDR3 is CASSLEVAGFQETQYF. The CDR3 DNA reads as TGCGCCAGCAGCTTGGAGGTAGCGGGCTTCCAAGAGACCCAGTACTTC.

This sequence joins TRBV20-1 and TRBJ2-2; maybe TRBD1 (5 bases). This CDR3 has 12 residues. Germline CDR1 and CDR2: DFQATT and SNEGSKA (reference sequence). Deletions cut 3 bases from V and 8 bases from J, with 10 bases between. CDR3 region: CSASAGIGELFF. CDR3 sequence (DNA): TGCAGTGCTAGTGCAGGGATAGGGGAGCTGTTTTTT.

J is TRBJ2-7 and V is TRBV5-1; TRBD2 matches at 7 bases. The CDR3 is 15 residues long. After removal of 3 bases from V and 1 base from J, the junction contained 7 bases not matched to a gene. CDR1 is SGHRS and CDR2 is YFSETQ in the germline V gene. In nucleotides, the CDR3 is TGCGCCAGCAGCTCAAAAGCGGGAATGTCCTACGAGCAGTACTTC. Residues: CASSSKAGMSYEQYF.

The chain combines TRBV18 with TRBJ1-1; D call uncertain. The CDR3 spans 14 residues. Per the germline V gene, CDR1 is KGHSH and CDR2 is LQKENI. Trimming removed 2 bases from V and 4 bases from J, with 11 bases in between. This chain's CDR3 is CASSPIVRSTEAFF. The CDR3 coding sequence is TGTGCCAGCTCACCAATCGTCCGGAGCACTGAAGCTTTCTTT.

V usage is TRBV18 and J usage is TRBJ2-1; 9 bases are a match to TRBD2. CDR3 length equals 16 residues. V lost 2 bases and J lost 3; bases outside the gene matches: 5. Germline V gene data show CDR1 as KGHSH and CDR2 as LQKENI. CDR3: CASSPTTSGLYNEQFF. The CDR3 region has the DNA TGTGCCAGCTCACCAACTACTAGCGGGCTCTACAATGAGCAGTTCTTC.